What follows describes a single T cell receptor beta chain. RNA transcripts were the template for amplifying TCR beta CDR3 regions. The HTBI set primed first-round TCR CDR3 RT-PCR. Using its own MiXCR run on the multiplex PCR reads, TCRdb lists one record per CDR3 protein. Altogether about 760,000 distinct CDR3 sequences are present, roughly 32% being singletons, with the ten largest covering around 29%. The sample belongs to a study of T cells in Graves' hyperthyroidism and ophthalmopathy. CDR1 is SGHRS and CDR2 is YFSETQ in the germline V gene. The CDR3 sequence is 16 residues long. Deletions cut 0 bases from V and 0 bases from J, with 9 bases between.

This chain uses TRBV5-1 with TRBJ2-2, with a tentative D call TRBD1 (6 bases). The sequence was collected from a woman in her thirties or forties with Graves' hyperthyroidism. The specimen was blood. The CDR3 DNA follows: TGCGCCAGCAGCTTGGCGTGGGACACGAACACCGGGGAGCTGTTTTTT. Translated, it gives CASSLAWDTNTGELFF.